The entry below describes one T cell receptor beta chain. What it recognizes is unknown. These data are taken from a study of cytomegalovirus exposure and HLA in healthy donors. Study as a whole: A preliminary data release comprised tens of millions of unique TCRs obtained from HLA-typed donors. General study findings and limits: The study listed around 150 cytomegalovirus-associated TCR beta chains. Based on reports, TCR beta sequences accurately predicted HLA-A and HLA-B alleles for most subjects. Among CMV-associated TCR beta chains, most appeared HLA-restricted in a later analysis.

Use of 60 Vbeta and 13 Jbeta primers characterized the PCR. The assay was immunoSEQ multiplex PCR, and TCRdb's table has in-frame clones only and misses some. The table shows hundreds of thousands of clones, with approximately 88% occurring only once. This CDR3 spans 16 amino acids. The germline gives CDR1 MNHEY, CDR2 SMNVEV (reference sequence). The material sequenced was PBMCs. The V call is TRBV27, the J call TRBJ2-5, with D possibly TRBD1 on 5 matching bases. The end of the DNA aligns better with TRBJ2-7, so the J call may be wrong. This clonotype originated in a boy aged 2 to 10 in good health and CMV-seronegative. The CDR3 DNA sequence: TGTGCCAGCAGTTTAAACCAGGGTGACGAATCCTACGAGCAGTACTTC. Amino acid sequence: CASSLNQGDESYEQYF.